This T cell receptor beta chain is from a study of read filtering for tumor transcriptome and immune sequencing. Study-level information: R-ISS stage counts were eight or nine for I, about 17 for II, roughly seven for III. Per sample, TCR-region reads ranged about 4.05 to 10.27 million by IR-seq, roughly 85 to 1273 by RNA-seq. The study's findings and limits: Even smaller IR-seq throughput identified most shared clonotypes.

Bone marrow was sampled from every patient at the time of active disease. This library used approximately 370 ng RNA and molecular barcoded adaptors spanning alpha/delta and beta/gamma chains. TCRdb fed the reads into MiXCR, producing one record per CDR3 protein. Of 40,000 or so distinct CDR3 sequences detected, 13% appear once; the ten largest clones hold approximately 30%. As for this clonotype: The target antigen is unknown.

From germline, CDR1 is SGHRS and CDR2 YFSETQ. CDR3 length equals 15 residues. Trimming left V 5 bases short and J 4 bases short, with 18 bases between. V gene TRBV5-1 combines with J gene TRBJ1-1; D remains unclear. Sequences were obtained from a population of CD138-negative cells sorted from bone marrow. This sequence originates from a donor over 35 with multiple myeloma. CDR3 nucleotide sequence: TGCGCCAGCAGATTTGAATCAACGGACCTCACTGAAGCTTTCTTT. As protein: CASRFESTDLTEAFF.